One sample yielded the 30 T cell receptor beta chains listed below, sequenced in a study of blood T cell repertoires in COVID-19. TCRdb's table, derived via immunoSEQ multiplex PCR, lists solely in-frame clones and lacks some. This sample carries some 350,000 clones, around 87% of them seen once, and the ten largest clones take approximately 7%. The sample consisted of peripheral blood. The receptors stem from a man younger than 35 with active or convalescent COVID-19.

J is TRBJ2-7 and V is TRBV27, with TRBD1 matching over 9 bases. The CDR3 extends over 14 amino acids. Trimming took 5 bases from V and 6 from J; bases not matched to a gene: 8. Germline values: CDR1 MNHEY, CDR2 SMNVEV (reference sequence). The CDR3: CASSQPGQGSEQYF. The CDR3 bases are TGTGCCAGCAGTCAGCCGGGACAGGGATCCGAGCAGTACTTC.

This rearrangement joins TRBV7-9 to TRBJ2-3, with 11 bases identical to TRBD1. Unmatched junction bases numbered 7, after V lost 5 bases and J lost 3 bases. Germline-derived CDR1 and CDR2 are SEHNR and FQNEAQ (reference sequence). CDR3 length: 16 amino acids. CDR3 sequence (DNA): TGTGCCAGCAGCACCGGACAGGGGGCGCTTACAGATACGCAGTATTTT. This translates into CASSTGQGALTDTQYF.

This chain joins TRBV10-3 and TRBJ1-2; D is unclear. V lost 6 bases, J lost 0 bases, and 14 bases lay in between. CDR1 and CDR2 (germline): ENHRY, SYGVKD. The CDR3 length is 15 residues. The CDR3 nucleotides are TGTGCCATCAGCGAGAGCGGAGTCGCTAACTATGGCTACACCTTC. Translating gives CAISESGVANYGYTF.

The chain is built from TRBV7-2 and TRBJ1-2, with D uncertain. The CDR3 runs to 14 residues. Per germline, CDR1 SGHTA and CDR2 FQGNSA. With 1 base removed from V and 10 bases from J, the gap between germline ends came to 16 bases. DNA of the CDR3: TGTGCCAGCAGCTTAGAATACAGTGGGCAGGTCTACACCTTC. This sequence encodes CASSLEYSGQVYTF. Together with reference TRBV7-2 and TRBJ1-2, the CDR3 gives the full variable domain: GAGVSQSPSNKVTEKGKDVELRCDPISGHTALYWYRQSLGQGLEFLIYFQGNSAPDKSGLPSDRFSAERTGGSVSTLTIQRTQQEDSAVYLCASSLEYSGQVYTFGSGTRLTVV.

The V gene is TRBV6-5, the J gene TRBJ2-5; possible D gene TRBD1, 6 bases. CDR1 MNHEY and CDR2 SVGAGI come from the germline V gene. Trimming shortened V by 5 bases and J by 4 bases, and 17 bases separated the two germline ends. This CDR3 is 15 amino acids long. CDR3 sequence reads: CASSPRAGVLETQYF. CDR3 nucleotides: TGTGCCAGCAGTCCCCGAGCAGGGGTGTTAGAGACCCAGTACTTC.

The V gene is TRBV7-3, the J gene TRBJ2-3; 11 bases match TRBD2. There are 18 residues in the CDR3. The germline V gene encodes CDR1 SGHTA and CDR2 FQGTGA. V was pared by 4 bases and J by 0 bases, with 9 bases of the junction left unmatched. Here the CDR3 reads CASSSSGTSGVSTDTQYF. In nucleotides, the CDR3 is TGTGCCAGCAGCTCCTCCGGGACTAGCGGAGTGAGCACAGATACGCAGTATTTT. Full variable domain (missing parts from reference TRBV7-3 and TRBJ2-3): GAGVSQTPSNKVTEKGKYVELRCDPISGHTALYWYRQSLGQGPEFLIYFQGTGAADDSGLPNDRFFAVRPEGSVSTLKIQRTERGDSAVYLCASSSSGTSGVSTDTQYFGPGTRLTVL.

J is TRBJ1-4 and V is TRBV19, with 8 positions matching TRBD1. Germline V gene sequence: CDR1 LNHDA, CDR2 SQIVND (reference sequence). The CDR3 length is 12 residues. V lost 10 bases to trimming and J lost 5 bases; unmatched junction nucleotides: 3. CDR3 sequence reads: CAIRQGNEKLFF. The CDR3 bases are TGTGCCATCCGACAGGGGAATGAAAAACTGTTTTTT.

The chain uses TRBV21-1 and TRBJ2-1; the table's D call, TRBD1, has no DNA check behind it. TRBV21-1 is classified as a pseudogene. The CDR3 covers 15 residues. CDR3 protein: CASSKVARNYNEQFF. The CDR3 DNA reads as TGTGCCAGCAGCAAAGTGGCCAGAAACTACAATGAGCAGTTCTTC.

The chain combines TRBV6-5 with TRBJ1-4; 7 positions match TRBD1. The CDR3 sequence is 15 residues long. The V gene end was trimmed by 8 bases and the J gene end by 0 bases; junction bases not matched to a gene: 6. Germline values: CDR1 MNHEY, CDR2 SVGAGI. This CDR3 reads CASGRQGATNEKLFF. The CDR3 DNA follows: TGTGCCAGCGGCAGACAGGGAGCAACTAATGAAAAACTGTTTTTT.

J is TRBJ2-2 and V is TRBV6-6, with a weak D call TRBD1 (5 bases). Germline CDR1 MNHNY, CDR2 SVGAGI (reference sequence). The CDR3 runs to 15 residues. The V and J ends lost 3 bases and 3 bases respectively, with 11 bases between them. In DNA form, the CDR3 reads TGTGCCAGCAGTTATCAGGGTGGGGACACCGGGGAGCTGTTTTTT. Protein: CASSYQGGDTGELFF.

This clone was detected once. CDR3 amino acids: CASSPWDLETQYF. For the CDR3, the DNA is TGTGCCAGCAGCCCGTGGGACTTGGAGACCCAGTACTTC. The V gene is TRBV5-4, the J gene TRBJ2-5, with D possibly being TRBD2 (6 bases). The CDR3 spans 13 residues. V was pared by 4 bases and J by 5 bases, with 12 bases between. Germline values: CDR1 SGHNT, CDR2 YYREEE (reference sequence).

The CDR3 loop is CASSSGQGNTEAFF. As DNA, the CDR3 is TGTGCCAGCAGCTCAGGGCAGGGGAACACTGAAGCTTTCTTT. This sequence joins TRBV7-2 and TRBJ1-1, with TRBD1 as a possible D gene (5 bases). The germline V gene encodes CDR1 SGHTA and CDR2 FQGNSA. The germline V and J ends were trimmed by 4 bases and 1 base, with 10 bases remaining between them. CDR3 length equals 14 residues.

This clone was seen just once. The genes are TRBV6-2 or TRBV6-3 and TRBJ2-1, with D tentatively TRBD2 (5 bases). Germline-derived CDR1 and CDR2 are MNHEY and SVGEGT. This CDR3 is built from 13 residues. Trimming removed 2 bases from V and 6 bases from J, with 8 bases in between. The CDR3 sequence: CASSYDRGNEQFF. For the CDR3, the DNA is TGTGCCAGCAGTTACGATCGGGGCAATGAGCAGTTCTTC.

The chain employs TRBV7-9 and TRBJ2-1; 10 nucleotides line up with TRBD1. Germline V gene lookup returns CDR1 SEHNR and CDR2 FQNEAQ (reference sequence). The CDR3 has 14 residues. Trimming at V came to 1 base and at J to 7 bases, leaving 1 base not matched to a gene. CDR3 in DNA: TGTGCCAGCAGCTTAGGACAGGGGGCGAATGAGCAGTTCTTC. Protein sequence: CASSLGQGANEQFF.

The rearrangement links TRBV5-1 to TRBJ1-1; unclear D gene. From germline, CDR1 is SGHRS and CDR2 YFSETQ. The CDR3 runs 12 residues. The ends were cut back, 4 bases at V and 4 bases at J, with 8 bases in the middle. The CDR3 protein is CASSTVGTEAFF. The CDR3 DNA sequence: TGCGCCAGCAGCACCGTCGGCACTGAAGCTTTCTTT.

The J gene is TRBJ2-7, the V gene TRBV3-1 (or the pseudogene TRBV3-2); D is uncertain. The ends were cut back, 1 base at V and 6 bases at J, with 7 bases in the middle. The CDR3 loop spans 12 amino acids. CDR1 is LGHDT and CDR2 is YNNKEL in the germline V gene (reference sequence). CDR3 DNA: TGTGCCAGCAGCCAAGGAGTCCCCGAGCAGTACTTC. This gives the protein CASSQGVPEQYF.

This chain uses TRBV7-2 with TRBJ2-5; possible D gene TRBD1, 6 bases. This CDR3 has 14 amino acids. Germline assignment: CDR1 SGHTA and CDR2 FQGNSA. Trimming pared 1 base from V and 5 bases from J, leaving 11 bases between. The CDR3 is CASSLVPGAETQYF. CDR3 nucleotide sequence: TGTGCCAGCAGCTTAGTTCCAGGGGCGGAGACCCAGTACTTC.

The J gene is TRBJ1-1, the V gene TRBV18; 9 nucleotides match TRBD1. Germline-derived CDR1 and CDR2 are KGHSH and LQKENI. Trimming removed 3 bases from V and 6 bases from J; junction bases left unmatched: 8. This CDR3 region has 15 residues. This chain's CDR3 is CASSPQSNRGPEAFF. Written as DNA, the CDR3 is TGTGCCAGCTCACCTCAGTCTAACAGGGGGCCTGAAGCTTTCTTT.

This sequence joins TRBV5-6 and TRBJ2-1; 9 positions agree with TRBD2. The germline CDR1 and CDR2 sequences are SGHDT and YYEEEE. The CDR3 runs to 15 residues. V dropped 0 bases and J dropped 6; count of bases not matched to a gene: 4. The CDR3 loop reads CASSLALAGLNEQFF. For the CDR3, the DNA is TGTGCCAGCAGCTTGGCTCTAGCGGGGCTCAATGAGCAGTTCTTC.

To note about this clone: The identical CDR3 is also encoded by other nucleotide sequences in the sample. The CDR3 here is CASSLTGGYEQYF. Here the CDR3 DNA reads TGTGCCAGCAGCCTGACAGGGGGCTACGAGCAGTACTTC. The V gene is TRBV27, the J gene TRBJ2-7; 9 bases match TRBD1. Germline lookup yields CDR1 MNHEY and CDR2 SMNVEV (reference sequence). The J segment lost 3 bases and the V segment lost 6 bases, leaving 3 bases of the junction unmatched. CDR3 size: 13 residues.

V gene TRBV6-5 combines with J gene TRBJ1-5; D is possibly TRBD1 (6 bases). Trimming removed 2 bases from V and 6 bases from J, with 14 bases in between. The CDR3 has 15 amino acids. In germline, CDR1 is MNHEY, CDR2 SVGAGI. DNA for the CDR3: TGTGCCAGCAGTTACGGGGGGGCAGGTGGTCAGCCCCAGCATTTT. Its protein is CASSYGGAGGQPQHF.

The chain carries TRBV28 and TRBJ1-1, with 7 bases matching TRBD1. This CDR3 spans 18 amino acids. Germline V CDR1 and CDR2: MDHEN, SYDVKM. Trimming removed 3 bases from V and 3 bases from J; junction bases left unmatched: 16. The CDR3 DNA reads as TGTGCCAGCAGTTTGTCCCTCGGCAGGGGGAAGGGGTACACTGAAGCTTTCTTT. It yields the protein CASSLSLGRGKGYTEAFF. Based on the CDR3 plus reference TRBV28 and TRBJ1-1, the full variable domain is DVKVTQSSRYLVKRTGEKVFLECVQDMDHENMFWYRQDPGLGLRLIYFSYDVKMKEKGDIPEGYSVSREKKERFSLILESASTNQTSMYLCASSLSLGRGKGYTEAFFGQGTRLTVV.

CDR3 sequence reads: CASSPPSSSYNSPLHF. The CDR3 nucleotides are TGTGCCAGCTCACCACCGTCGAGCTCCTATAATTCACCCCTCCACTTT. This chain links TRBV18 with TRBJ1-6, with D uncertain. Trimming stripped 0 bases from V and 0 bases from J, with 6 bases between. The germline CDR1 and CDR2 sequences are KGHSH and LQKENI. The CDR3 is 16 amino acids.

CDR3 DNA sequence: TGCGCCGGGGGGAGGGTAAGTACAGATACGCAGTATTTT. Its translation: CAGGRVSTDTQYF. This chain links TRBV10-1 with TRBJ2-3; 7 bases are shared with TRBD2. This CDR3 is built from 13 residues. J gave up 3 bases and V 11 bases, and 8 bases lay outside the gene matches. Germline V CDR1 and CDR2: WNHNN, SYGVQD (reference sequence).

The V call is TRBV9, the J call TRBJ2-1; TRBD2 matches at 13 bases. The CDR3 has 17 amino acids. J was trimmed by 3 bases and V by 3 bases; bases with no gene match: 6. The V gene's germline CDR1 is SGDLS and CDR2 YYNGEE. The DNA for the CDR3 is TGTGCCAGCAGCGCCGGGGGACTAGCGGGGTTCTACAATGAGCAGTTCTTC. Its translation is CASSAGGLAGFYNEQFF.

V is TRBV19 and J is TRBJ1-2, with D perhaps matching TRBD1 (6 bases). Trimming left V 5 bases short and J 5 bases short, with 15 bases between. Germline CDR1 reads LNHDA; CDR2 reads SQIVND (reference sequence). CDR3 length: 14 residues. The CDR3 DNA is TGTGCCAGTAGTGTCAAAGGGGACACATATGGCTACACCTTC. Protein product: CASSVKGDTYGYTF.

This chain uses TRBV9 with TRBJ1-2; 9 bases align to TRBD1. The V gene end was trimmed by 4 bases and the J gene end by 4 bases; junction bases not matched to a gene: 8. The CDR3 runs 15 residues. Germline V gives CDR1 SGDLS, CDR2 YYNGEE. This CDR3 is CASSPPGQGTYGYTF. The CDR3 coding sequence is TGTGCCAGCAGCCCTCCGGGACAGGGAACCTATGGCTACACCTTC.

The genes are TRBV3-1 (or the pseudogene TRBV3-2) and TRBJ2-3; D is undetermined. The germline gives CDR1 LGHDT, CDR2 YNNKEL (reference sequence). This CDR3 has 16 amino acids. Trimming left V 0 bases short and J 1 base short, with 11 bases between. The CDR3 loop is CASSQELVAGTDTQYF. The CDR3 DNA reads TGTGCCAGCAGCCAAGAATTGGTAGCCGGCACAGATACGCAGTATTTT.

This chain uses TRBV5-1 with TRBJ1-2; 7 nucleotides agree with TRBD1. V gave up 1 base and J gave up 1 base; unmatched junction bases: 4. CDR3 length equals 15 residues. From germline, CDR1 is SGHRS and CDR2 YFSETQ. The CDR3 region has the DNA TGCGCCAGCAGCTTGAGAGGGGGCCTTAACTATGGCTACACCTTC. This gives the protein CASSLRGGLNYGYTF.

The J gene is TRBJ2-1, the V gene TRBV7-9, with 11 bases that match TRBD2. Germline CDR1 reads SEHNR; CDR2 reads FQNEAQ (reference sequence). This CDR3 comprises 15 residues. After removal of 5 bases from V and 3 bases from J, the junction contained 3 bases not matched to a gene. CDR3 coding DNA: TGTGCCAGCAGCATTAGCGGGAGGGGCTACAATGAGCAGTTCTTC. Translation: CASSISGRGYNEQFF. The full variable domain, its missing parts supplied by reference TRBV7-9 and TRBJ2-1, is DTGVSQNPRHKITKRGQNVTFRCDPISEHNRLYWYRQTLGQGPEFLTYFQNEAQLEKSRLLSDRFSAERPKGSFSTLEIQRTEQGDSAMYLCASSISGRGYNEQFFGPGTRLTVL.